A selection of T cell receptor beta chains follows, all from one sample in a study of cytomegalovirus exposure and HLA in healthy donors. Sequenced by immunoSEQ multiplex PCR; TCRdb stores in-frame clones only, minus some. The sample lists some 200,000 clones, just over 75% occurring once. The sequencing sample was made of PBMCs. Receptor source: a woman aged 55-75 years in good health and CMV-seropositive. The CDR3 runs from the conserved cysteine through the conserved F or W. D genes are given only for firm matches. Clone size, where shown, is once, few, many, or a class for clones that have expanded.

V gene	D gene	J gene	clone size	CDR3 protein	CDR3 DNA
TRBV10-3	.	TRBJ2-3	once	CAISPNSLGTDTQYF	TGTGCCATCAGCCCTAATTCCTTAGGCACAGATACGCAGTATTTT
TRBV2	.	TRBJ1-1	.	CASRVTENTEAFF	TGTGCCAGCAGAGTAACAGAGAACACTGAAGCTTTCTTT
TRBV30	.	TRBJ1-1	few	CAWSATGTHHEAFF	TGTGCCTGGAGTGCTACAGGGACCCACCATGAAGCTTTCTTT
TRBV28	.	TRBJ1-5	.	CASSRNGGDSNQPQHF	TGTGCCAGCAGCCGCAATGGAGGGGATAGCAATCAGCCCCAGCATTTT
TRBV11-2	.	TRBJ1-6	few	CASRYRNSPLHF	TGTGCCAGCAGATACAGGAATTCACCCCTCCACTTT
TRBV5-4	TRBD2	TRBJ2-7	few	CASSPWTSQHEQYF	TGTGCCAGCAGCCCCTGGACTAGCCAACACGAGCAGTACTTC
TRBV28	.	TRBJ1-1	.	CASSTPGSLGAEAFF	TGTGCCAGCAGTACTCCGGGGTCCCTTGGTGCTGAAGCTTTCTTT
TRBV7-2	.	TRBJ1-3	.	CASSQQNTIYF	TGTGCCAGCAGTCAACAAAACACCATATATTTT
TRBV18	.	TRBJ2-2	.	CASSPRPADANTGELFF	TGTGCCAGCTCACCACGTCCAGCGGATGCGAACACCGGGGAGCTGTTTTTT
TRBV9	TRBD2	TRBJ2-1	.	CASSPSGGYNEQFF	TGTGCCAGCAGCCCCAGCGGGGGGTACAATGAGCAGTTCTTC
TRBV10-3	.	TRBJ2-2	.	CAILGGGANTGELFF	TGTGCCATCCTCGGAGGGGGCGCGAACACCGGGGAGCTGTTTTTT
TRBV18	.	TRBJ1-2	.	CASSPRLGYTF	TGTGCCAGCTCACCCCGTCTTGGCTACACCTTC
TRBV5-4	TRBD2	TRBJ2-3	.	CASSPGLAGTSTDTQYF	TGTGCCAGCAGCCCGGGACTAGCGGGAACTAGCACAGATACGCAGTATTTT
TRBV7-6	TRBD1	TRBJ1-3	.	CASSSGQNSGNTIYF	TGTGCCAGCAGCTCGGGACAGAACTCTGGAAACACCATATATTTT
TRBV5-1	TRBD2	TRBJ2-5	.	CASSPGTKETQYF	TGCGCCAGCAGCCCCGGGACTAAAGAGACCCAGTACTTC
TRBV14	.	TRBJ1-4	few	CASSHWGSANEKLFF	TGTGCCAGCAGCCATTGGGGCAGTGCTAATGAAAAACTGTTTTTT
TRBV10-3	TRBD2	TRBJ2-1	.	CATGAGLAYNEQFF	TGTGCCACCGGGGCGGGACTAGCCTACAATGAGCAGTTCTTC
TRBV5-4	.	TRBJ2-1	.	CASSLDRGSYNEQFF	TGTGCCAGCAGCTTGGACCGGGGCTCCTACAATGAGCAGTTCTTC
TRBV7-2	.	TRBJ2-7	.	CASSLVGGGEQYF	TGTGCCAGCAGCTTAGTCGGGGGTGGCGAGCAGTACTTC
TRBV30	TRBD1	TRBJ2-2	once	CAWRNRDRNTGELFF	TGTGCCTGGAGGAACCGGGACAGGAACACCGGGGAGCTGTTTTTT
TRBV7-2	.	TRBJ2-7	.	CASSLAYSYEQYF	TGTGCCAGCAGCTTAGCGTACTCCTACGAGCAGTACTTC
TRBV28	TRBD1	TRBJ1-2	.	CAILQGVNYGYTF	TGTGCCATCTTACAGGGGGTCAACTATGGCTACACCTTC
TRBV5-4	TRBD1	TRBJ1-1	.	CASSWTGISTEAFF	TGTGCCAGCAGCTGGACAGGGATCAGCACTGAAGCTTTCTTT
TRBV2	.	TRBJ1-5	few	CASSEEWGGGQPQHF	TGTGCCAGCAGTGAAGAGTGGGGGGGTGGACAGCCCCAGCATTTT
TRBV5-1	TRBD1	TRBJ2-5	.	CASSSAGTGRETQYF	TGCGCCAGCAGCTCGGCCGGGACAGGGAGAGAGACCCAGTACTTC
TRBV23-1	.	TRBJ2-4	.	CASTQDRGLAKNIQYF	TGCGCCAGCACCCAGGACAGAGGACTAGCCAAAAACATTCAGTACTTC
TRBV14	TRBD1	TRBJ1-3	.	CASSRGDSRNTIYF	TGTGCCAGCAGCCGAGGGGACAGTCGAAACACCATATATTTT
TRBV18	.	TRBJ1-6	.	CASSPDLSGYSPLHF	TGTGCCAGCTCACCGGACCTCAGCGGCTATTCACCCCTCCACTTT
TRBV11-2	.	TRBJ2-1	.	CASSLRSSEYNEQFF	TGTGCCAGCAGCTTAAGGTCTAGCGAGTACAATGAGCAGTTCTTC
TRBV4-2	TRBD2	TRBJ2-3	once	CASSGGRGGTDTQYF	TGTGCCAGCAGCGGAGGGCGGGGGGGCACAGATACGCAGTATTTT
TRBV29-1	.	TRBJ1-1	.	CSVASQGNTEAFF	TGCAGCGTTGCGAGTCAGGGGAACACTGAAGCTTTCTTT
TRBV27	TRBD1	TRBJ1-5	.	CARLDREQPQHF	TGTGCCAGGCTAGACAGGGAACAGCCCCAGCATTTT
TRBV5-1	TRBD1	TRBJ2-7	.	CASSSVPTGTGSYEQYF	TGCGCCAGCAGCTCGGTCCCAACCGGGACAGGCTCCTACGAGCAGTACTTC
TRBV7-9	TRBD1	TRBJ2-2	.	CASSPAGTGNTGELFF	TGTGCCAGCAGCCCGGCGGGGACAGGGAATACCGGGGAGCTGTTTTTT
TRBV5-6	TRBD1	TRBJ1-2	.	CASSPRTGGNYGYTF	TGTGCCAGCAGCCCACGGACAGGGGGCAACTATGGCTACACCTTC
TRBV4-2	TRBD1	TRBJ2-2	.	CASRRPGGTGELFF	TGTGCCAGCAGACGTCCAGGGGGCACCGGGGAGCTGTTTTTT
TRBV29-1	TRBD2	TRBJ2-1	.	CSSAGTTYNEQFF	TGCAGCTCCGCCGGGACTACATACAATGAGCAGTTCTTC
TRBV25-1	.	TRBJ1-2	.	CASSEWGRYGYTF	TGTGCCAGCAGTGAATGGGGCCGTTATGGCTACACCTTC
TRBV6-5	TRBD1	TRBJ1-5	.	CASSKLGGRGQPQHF	TGTGCCAGCAGTAAATTAGGGGGCAGGGGTCAGCCCCAGCATTTT
TRBV28	.	TRBJ2-3	.	CASNGGQLDTQYF	TGTGCCAGCAACGGGGGGCAATTAGATACGCAGTATTTT
TRBV7-2	.	TRBJ1-5	.	CASSLERGTQHF	TGTGCCAGCAGCTTAGAACGGGGGACCCAGCATTTT
TRBV29-1	.	TRBJ1-1	.	CSVERTAEAFF	TGCAGCGTTGAACGGACAGCTGAAGCTTTCTTT
TRBV30	.	TRBJ2-2	.	CAWQRSGAGELFF	TGTGCCTGGCAACGTTCGGGGGCCGGGGAGCTGTTTTTT
TRBV7-2	.	TRBJ1-1	.	CASSLVGARTEAFF	TGTGCCAGCAGCTTAGTGGGGGCGAGGACTGAAGCTTTCTTT
TRBV13	TRBD1	TRBJ1-1	.	CASSLYGDREGTEAFF	TGTGCCAGCAGCTTATATGGGGACAGGGAGGGAACTGAAGCTTTCTTT
TRBV5-4	.	TRBJ1-6	.	CASSLVGDSTYNSPLHF	TGTGCCAGCAGCTTGGTAGGGGATTCCACCTATAATTCACCCCTCCACTTT
TRBV10-3	TRBD2	TRBJ2-5	.	CAITEGSGDTQYF	TGTGCCATCACCGAGGGTAGCGGGGATACCCAGTACTTC
TRBV30	.	TRBJ2-7	few	CAGDRVGGYEQYF	TGTGCCGGGGACCGTGTGGGGGGATACGAGCAGTACTTC
TRBV10-3	TRBD1	TRBJ2-3	.	CALRRGQGSTDTQYF	TGTGCCCTCCGGCGCGGACAGGGGAGCACAGATACGCAGTATTTT
TRBV11-2	TRBD2	TRBJ2-7	.	CASRLPGGGTWEQYF	TGTGCCAGCAGACTACCGGGCGGGGGGACGTGGGAGCAGTACTTC
TRBV29-1	TRBD2	TRBJ2-3	.	CSVVGKGLAPTDTQYF	TGCAGCGTTGTGGGGAAGGGACTAGCGCCCACAGATACGCAGTATTTT
TRBV5-4	.	TRBJ2-7	once	CASSLPAGLSYEQYF	TGTGCCAGCAGCCTACCGGCGGGCCTTTCCTACGAGCAGTACTTC
TRBV28	.	TRBJ2-7	few	CASRSVEQYF	TGTGCCAGCCGTTCGGTCGAGCAGTACTTC
TRBV5-1	TRBD2	TRBJ2-1	once	CASSGLAGVYNEQFF	TGCGCCAGCAGCGGACTAGCTGGGGTTTACAATGAGCAGTTCTTC
TRBV5-1	.	TRBJ2-3	.	CASSLRDFDPQDTQYF	TGCGCCAGCAGCTTAAGGGACTTCGACCCGCAGGATACGCAGTATTTT
TRBV14	.	TRBJ2-5	few	CASSQGGTVQETQYF	TGTGCCAGCAGCCAAGGAGGAACGGTCCAAGAGACCCAGTACTTC
TRBV29-1	.	TRBJ2-7	.	CSVQGYGGNYEQYF	TGCAGCGTCCAAGGATACGGGGGAAATTACGAGCAGTACTTC
TRBV14	.	TRBJ2-2	.	CASSLLGHWRNTGELFF	TGTGCCAGCAGCCTATTGGGACACTGGCGGAACACCGGGGAGCTGTTTTTT
TRBV6-5	TRBD1	TRBJ1-1	.	CASSRLTGDEAFF	TGTGCCAGCAGTAGATTGACAGGGGATGAAGCTTTCTTT
TRBV6-5	.	TRBJ1-5	.	CASGGNGNQPQHF	TGTGCCAGCGGAGGCAATGGCAATCAGCCCCAGCATTTT